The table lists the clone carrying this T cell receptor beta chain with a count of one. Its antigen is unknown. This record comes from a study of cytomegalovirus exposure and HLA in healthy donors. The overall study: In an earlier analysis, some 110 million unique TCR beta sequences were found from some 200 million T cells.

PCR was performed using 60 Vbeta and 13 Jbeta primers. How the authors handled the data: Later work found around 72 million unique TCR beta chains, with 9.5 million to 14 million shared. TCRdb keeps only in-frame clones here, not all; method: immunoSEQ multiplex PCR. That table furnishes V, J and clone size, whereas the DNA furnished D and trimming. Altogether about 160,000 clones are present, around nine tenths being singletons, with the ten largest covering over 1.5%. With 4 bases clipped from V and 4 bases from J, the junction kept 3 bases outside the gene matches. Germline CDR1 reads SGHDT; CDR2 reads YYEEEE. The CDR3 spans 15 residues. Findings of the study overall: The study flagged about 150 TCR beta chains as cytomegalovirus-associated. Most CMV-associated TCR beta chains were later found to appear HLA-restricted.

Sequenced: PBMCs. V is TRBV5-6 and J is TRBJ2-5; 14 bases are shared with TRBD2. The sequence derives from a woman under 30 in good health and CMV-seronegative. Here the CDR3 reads CASSKGTSGRETQYF. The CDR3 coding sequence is TGTGCCAGCAGCAAGGGGACTAGCGGGAGAGAGACCCAGTACTTC. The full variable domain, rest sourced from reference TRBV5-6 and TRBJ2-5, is DAGVTQSPTHLIKTRGQQVTLRCSPKSGHDTVSWYQQALGQGPQFIFQYYEEEERQRGNFPDRFSGHQFPNYSSELNVNALLLGDSALYLCASSKGTSGRETQYFGPGTRLLVL.